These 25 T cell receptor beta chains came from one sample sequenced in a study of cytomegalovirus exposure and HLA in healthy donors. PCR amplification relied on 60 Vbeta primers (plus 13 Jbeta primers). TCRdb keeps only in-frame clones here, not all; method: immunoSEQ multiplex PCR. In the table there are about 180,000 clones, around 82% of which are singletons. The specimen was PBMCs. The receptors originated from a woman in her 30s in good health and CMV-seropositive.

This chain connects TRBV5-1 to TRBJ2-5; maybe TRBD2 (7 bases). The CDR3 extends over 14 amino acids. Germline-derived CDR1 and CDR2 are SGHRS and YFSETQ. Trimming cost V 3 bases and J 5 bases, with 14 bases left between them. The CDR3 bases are TGCGCCAGCAGCTCCCGGCGGGGGCTGGAGACCCAGTACTTC. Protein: CASSSRRGLETQYF.

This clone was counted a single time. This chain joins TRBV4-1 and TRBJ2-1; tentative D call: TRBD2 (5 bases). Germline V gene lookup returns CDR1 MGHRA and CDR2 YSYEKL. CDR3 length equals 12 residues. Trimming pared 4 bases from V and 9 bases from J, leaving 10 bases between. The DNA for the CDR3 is TGCGCCAGCAGCCCTATAGAGGGTGAGCAGTTCTTC. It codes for CASSPIEGEQFF.

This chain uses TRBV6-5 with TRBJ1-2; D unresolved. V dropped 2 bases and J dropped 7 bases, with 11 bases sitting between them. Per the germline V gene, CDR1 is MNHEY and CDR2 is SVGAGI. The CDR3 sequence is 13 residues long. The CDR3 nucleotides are TGTGCCAGCAGTTACGGGGAGGGAAGTGGCTACACCTTC. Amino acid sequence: CASSYGEGSGYTF.

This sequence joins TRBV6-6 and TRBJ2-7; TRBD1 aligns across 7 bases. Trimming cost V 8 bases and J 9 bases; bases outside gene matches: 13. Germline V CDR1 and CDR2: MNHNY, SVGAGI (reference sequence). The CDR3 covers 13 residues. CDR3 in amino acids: CASLGTARTGQYF. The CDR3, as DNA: TGTGCCAGCCTAGGGACAGCCCGCACCGGGCAGTACTTC.

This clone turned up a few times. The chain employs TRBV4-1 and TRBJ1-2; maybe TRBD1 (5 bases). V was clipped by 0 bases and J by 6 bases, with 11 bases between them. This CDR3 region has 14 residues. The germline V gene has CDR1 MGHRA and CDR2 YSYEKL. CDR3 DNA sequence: TGCGCCAGCAGCCAAGAGTGGAGGGGTGATGGCTACACCTTC. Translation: CASSQEWRGDGYTF.

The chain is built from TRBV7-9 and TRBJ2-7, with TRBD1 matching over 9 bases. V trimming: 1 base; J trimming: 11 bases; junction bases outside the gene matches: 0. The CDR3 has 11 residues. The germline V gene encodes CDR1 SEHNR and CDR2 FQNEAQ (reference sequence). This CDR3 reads CASSLGTGEYF. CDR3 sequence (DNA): TGTGCCAGCAGCTTAGGGACAGGGGAGTACTTC.

This CDR3 reads CASSGDRNQPQHF. The CDR3 region has the DNA TGTGCCAGCAGTGGGGACAGAAATCAGCCCCAGCATTTT. The chain employs TRBV6-1 and TRBJ1-5, with TRBD1 matching 7 bases. This CDR3 spans 13 amino acids. Germline CDR1 reads MNHNS; CDR2 reads SASEGT. V was clipped by 4 bases and J by 4 bases; unmatched bases: 1.

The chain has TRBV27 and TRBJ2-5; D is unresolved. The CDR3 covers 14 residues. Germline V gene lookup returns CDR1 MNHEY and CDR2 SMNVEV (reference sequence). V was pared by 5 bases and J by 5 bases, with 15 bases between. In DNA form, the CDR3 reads TGTGCCAGCAGTGATCTGCGGCCCGGGGAGACCCAGTACTTC. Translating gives CASSDLRPGETQYF.

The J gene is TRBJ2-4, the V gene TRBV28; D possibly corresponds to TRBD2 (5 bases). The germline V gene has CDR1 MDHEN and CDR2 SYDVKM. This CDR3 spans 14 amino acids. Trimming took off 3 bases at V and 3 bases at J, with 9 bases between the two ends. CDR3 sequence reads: CASSLRAGKNIQYF. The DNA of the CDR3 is TGTGCCAGCAGTTTGAGGGCGGGCAAAAACATTCAGTACTTC.

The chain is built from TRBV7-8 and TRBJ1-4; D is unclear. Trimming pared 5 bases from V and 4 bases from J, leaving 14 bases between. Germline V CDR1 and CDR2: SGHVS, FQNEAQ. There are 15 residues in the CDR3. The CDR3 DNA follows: TGTGCCAGCAGCGCATCCGGGGTCTATAATGAAAAACTGTTTTTT. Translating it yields CASSASGVYNEKLFF.

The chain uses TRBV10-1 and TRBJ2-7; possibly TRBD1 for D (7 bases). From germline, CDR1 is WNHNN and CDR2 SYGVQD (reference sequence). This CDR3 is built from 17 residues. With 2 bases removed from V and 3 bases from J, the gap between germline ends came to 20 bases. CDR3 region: CASSETLRRGQFYEQYF. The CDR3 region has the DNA TGCGCCAGCAGTGAGACCCTGAGGAGGGGGCAGTTCTACGAGCAGTACTTC.

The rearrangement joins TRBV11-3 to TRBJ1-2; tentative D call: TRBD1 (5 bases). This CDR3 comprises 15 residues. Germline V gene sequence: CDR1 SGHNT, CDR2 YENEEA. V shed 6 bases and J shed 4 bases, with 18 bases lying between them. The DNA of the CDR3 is TGTGCCAGCAGTCTGGGGAGGGGATTGAGCTATGGCTACACCTTC. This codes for CASSLGRGLSYGYTF.

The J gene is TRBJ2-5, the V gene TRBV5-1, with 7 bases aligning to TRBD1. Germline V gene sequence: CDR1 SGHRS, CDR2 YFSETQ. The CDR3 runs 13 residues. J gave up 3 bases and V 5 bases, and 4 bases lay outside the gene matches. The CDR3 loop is CASRPGTEETQYF. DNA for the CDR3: TGCGCCAGCAGACCCGGGACAGAAGAGACCCAGTACTTC.

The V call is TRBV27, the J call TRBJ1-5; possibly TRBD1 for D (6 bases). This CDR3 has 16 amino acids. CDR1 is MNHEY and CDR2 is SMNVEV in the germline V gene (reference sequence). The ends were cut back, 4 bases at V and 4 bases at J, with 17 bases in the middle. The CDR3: CASSSLGGAANQPQHF. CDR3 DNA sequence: TGTGCCAGCAGTTCACTGGGGGGGGCCGCGAATCAGCCCCAGCATTTT.

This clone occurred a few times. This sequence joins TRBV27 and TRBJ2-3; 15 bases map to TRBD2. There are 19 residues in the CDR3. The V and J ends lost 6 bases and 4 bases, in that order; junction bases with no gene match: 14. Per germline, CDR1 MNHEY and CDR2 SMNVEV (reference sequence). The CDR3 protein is CASSSGLAGGRRFADTQYF. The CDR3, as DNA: TGTGCCAGCAGCTCGGGACTAGCGGGGGGCCGAAGGTTCGCAGATACGCAGTATTTT.

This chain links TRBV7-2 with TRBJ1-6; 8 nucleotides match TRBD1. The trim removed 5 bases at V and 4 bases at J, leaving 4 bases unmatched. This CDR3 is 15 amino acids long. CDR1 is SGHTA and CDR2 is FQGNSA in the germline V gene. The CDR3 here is CASSHGDRYNSPLHF. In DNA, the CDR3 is TGTGCCAGCAGCCATGGGGACAGGTATAATTCACCCCTCCACTTT.

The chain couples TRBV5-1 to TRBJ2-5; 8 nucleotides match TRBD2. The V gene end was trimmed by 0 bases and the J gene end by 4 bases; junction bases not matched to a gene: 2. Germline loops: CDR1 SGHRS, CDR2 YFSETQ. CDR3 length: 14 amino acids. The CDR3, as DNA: TGCGCCAGCAGCTTGGCCGGGGGGGTAGAGACCCAGTACTTC. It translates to CASSLAGGVETQYF.

The CDR3 DNA reads as TGTGCCAGCAGCTTAGTGAAGCGGTGGGGGACAGGGGGGTCCTACGAGCAGTACTTC. Encoded protein: CASSLVKRWGTGGSYEQYF. The chain combines TRBV11-3 with TRBJ2-7; the match to TRBD1 covers 11 bases. This CDR3 contains 19 residues. Germline V CDR1 and CDR2: SGHNT, YENEEA. Losses at the gene ends were 1 base for V and 1 base for J; bases not matched to a gene: 12. The whole variable domain, filled in from reference TRBV11-3 and TRBJ2-7, reads EAGVVQSPRYKIIEKKQPVAFWCNPISGHNTLYWYLQNLGQGPELLIRYENEEAVDDSQLPKDRFSAERLKGVDSTLKIQPAELGDSAVYLCASSLVKRWGTGGSYEQYFGPGTRLTVT.

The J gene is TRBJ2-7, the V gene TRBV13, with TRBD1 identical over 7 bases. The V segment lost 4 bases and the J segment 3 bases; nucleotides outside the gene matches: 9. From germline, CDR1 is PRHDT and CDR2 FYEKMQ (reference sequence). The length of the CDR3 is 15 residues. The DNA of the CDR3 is TGTGCCAGCAGCTCAACCGGGACAGCCAACTACGAGCAGTACTTC. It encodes CASSSTGTANYEQYF.

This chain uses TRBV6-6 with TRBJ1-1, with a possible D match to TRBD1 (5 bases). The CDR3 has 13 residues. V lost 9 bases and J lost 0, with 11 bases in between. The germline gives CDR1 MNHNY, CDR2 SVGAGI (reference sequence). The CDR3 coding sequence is TGTGCCAGTCGACAGTCCCTGAACACTGAAGCTTTCTTT. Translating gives CASRQSLNTEAFF.

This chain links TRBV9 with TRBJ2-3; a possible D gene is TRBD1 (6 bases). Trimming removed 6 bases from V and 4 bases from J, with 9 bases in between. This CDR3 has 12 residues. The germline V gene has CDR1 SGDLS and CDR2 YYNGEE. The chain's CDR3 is CASTNRADTQYF. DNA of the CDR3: TGTGCCAGCACCAACAGGGCAGATACGCAGTATTTT.

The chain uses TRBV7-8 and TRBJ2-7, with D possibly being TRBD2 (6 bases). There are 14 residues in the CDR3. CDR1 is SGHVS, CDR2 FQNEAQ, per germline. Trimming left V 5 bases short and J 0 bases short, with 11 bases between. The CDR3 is CASSPPEGSYEQYF. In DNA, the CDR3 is TGTGCCAGCAGCCCGCCGGAGGGCTCCTACGAGCAGTACTTC.

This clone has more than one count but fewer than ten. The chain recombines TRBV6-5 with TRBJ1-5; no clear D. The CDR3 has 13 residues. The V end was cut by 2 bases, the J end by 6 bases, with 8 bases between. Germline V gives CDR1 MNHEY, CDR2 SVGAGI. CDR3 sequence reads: CASSYGPTQPQHF. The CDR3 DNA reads TGTGCCAGCAGTTACGGCCCCACTCAGCCCCAGCATTTT.

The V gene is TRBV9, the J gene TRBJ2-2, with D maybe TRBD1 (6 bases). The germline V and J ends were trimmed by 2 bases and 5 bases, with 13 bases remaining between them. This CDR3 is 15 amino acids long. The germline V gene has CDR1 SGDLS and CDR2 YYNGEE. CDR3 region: CASSVISGVTGELFF. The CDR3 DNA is TGTGCCAGCAGCGTTATATCAGGGGTAACCGGGGAGCTGTTTTTT.

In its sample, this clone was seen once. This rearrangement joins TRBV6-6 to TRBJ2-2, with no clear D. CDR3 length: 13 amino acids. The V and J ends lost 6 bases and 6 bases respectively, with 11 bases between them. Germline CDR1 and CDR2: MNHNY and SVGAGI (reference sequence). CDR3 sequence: CASSPSAAGELFF. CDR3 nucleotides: TGTGCCAGCAGCCCCTCGGCGGCCGGGGAGCTGTTTTTT.